This T cell receptor (beta chain) comes out of a study of T cell responses to AZD1222 COVID-19 vaccine. Study-wide points: Of the AZD1222 recipients, only 5 to 7 were seropositive at baseline. Regions left unmutated in variants are reportedly the target of nearly half of spike-specific TCRs. All repertoire sampling was performed exclusively after the peak T cell response.

Using immunoSEQ multiplex PCR, the repertoire was profiled, and TCRdb retains in-frame clones only, with some absent. This repertoire shows around 140,000 clones, around 90% found once; its top ten account for 3.8%. About this clone: Its target is not known.

Germline CDR1 and CDR2: LNHDA and SQIVND (reference sequence). The CDR3 is 18 residues long. Trimming cost V 4 bases and J 0 bases, with 19 bases left between them. The rearrangement links TRBV19 to TRBJ1-3, with no clear D. Sequenced material: peripheral blood, taken 28 days after the second AZD1222 dose. This receptor was taken from an adult who received the AZD1222 COVID-19 vaccine. The CDR3 loop is CASSSLSRKYLSGNTIYF. The CDR3 coding sequence is TGTGCCAGTAGTAGTTTGTCCAGAAAGTACCTCTCTGGAAACACCATATATTTT.